This T cell receptor (beta chain) derives from a study of blood T cell repertoires in COVID-19. The authors' processing: Amplifying reference gene primers gave estimates of nucleated cell counts. Measured with immunoSEQ multiplex PCR; TCRdb has only the in-frame clones, and not every one. The V and J calls and clone size come from that table; D and trimming were worked out from the DNA. The sample includes over 80,000 clones, 90% of them seen just once. The sample was peripheral blood. This TCR was sampled from a man aged 55-75 years with acute or convalescent COVID-19.

The CDR3 loop reads CASLRTATTDTQYF. Here the CDR3 DNA reads TGCGCCAGCTTGAGGACAGCGACCACAGATACGCAGTATTTT. The chain carries TRBV10-1 and TRBJ2-3; weak D call: TRBD1 (6 bases). CDR1 is WNHNN, CDR2 SYGVQD, per germline (reference sequence). V lost 8 bases, J lost 2 bases, and 14 bases lay in between. The CDR3 is 14 residues long.